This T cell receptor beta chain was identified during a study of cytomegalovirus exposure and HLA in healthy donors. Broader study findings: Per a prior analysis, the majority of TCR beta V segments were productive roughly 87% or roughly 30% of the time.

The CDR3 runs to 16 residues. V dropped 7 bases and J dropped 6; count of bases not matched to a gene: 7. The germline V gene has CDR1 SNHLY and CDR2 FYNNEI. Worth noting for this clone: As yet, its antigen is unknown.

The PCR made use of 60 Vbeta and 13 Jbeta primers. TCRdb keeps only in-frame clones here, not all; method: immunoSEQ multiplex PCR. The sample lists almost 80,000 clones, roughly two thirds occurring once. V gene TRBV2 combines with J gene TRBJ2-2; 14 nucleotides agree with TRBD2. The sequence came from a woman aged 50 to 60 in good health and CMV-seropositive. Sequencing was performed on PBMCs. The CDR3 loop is CASMGLAGARPGELFF. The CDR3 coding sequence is TGTGCCAGCATGGGACTAGCGGGGGCCCGACCCGGGGAGCTGTTTTTT.